A selection of T cell receptor beta chains follows, all from one sample in a study of shared clonotypes between healthy human individuals. Produced via immunoSEQ multiplex PCR; TCRdb's table is partial and in-frame only. This sample carries about 750,000 clones, almost 95% of them seen once, and the ten largest clones take 24%. Sequences were obtained from naive CD8+ T cells sorted from blood. The receptors here all came from a man aged 25-40 years in good health. Each CDR3 is given with its conserved first and last residue. Each record gives: J gene, CDR3 length, D gene, clone size, V gene, CDR3 protein, CDR3 DNA. D genes are given only for firm matches. Only some rows state a clone size, as once, few, many or a class for expanded clones.

TRBJ1-5 | 12 | NA | NA | TRBV7-9 | CASSLMSQPQHF | TGTGCCAGCAGCTTAATGTCTCAGCCCCAGCATTTT
TRBJ2-3 | 16 | TRBD2 | NA | TRBV4-1 | CASSQWSGGSTDTQYF | TGCGCCAGCAGCCAATGGTCGGGAGGGAGCACAGATACGCAGTATTTT
TRBJ1-2 | 14 | NA | NA | TRBV7-9 | CASSLVGAGYGYTF | TGTGCCAGCAGCTTAGTGGGGGCTGGATATGGCTACACCTTC
TRBJ2-3 | 16 | TRBD2 | NA | TRBV5-6 | CASSLLAGVGPDTQYF | TGTGCCAGCAGCTTACTAGCGGGCGTGGGCCCAGATACGCAGTATTTT
TRBJ2-3 | 13 | NA | NA | TRBV27 | CASSLANTNTQYF | TGTGCCAGCAGTTTAGCCAATACGAATACGCAGTATTTT
TRBJ2-7 | 13 | TRBD2 | once | TRBV29-1 | CSVVFGGTYEQYF | TGCAGCGTTGTATTCGGGGGGACCTACGAGCAGTACTTC
TRBJ2-7 | 14 | TRBD1 | NA | TRBV7-8 | CASSSGQVSYEQYF | TGTGCCAGCAGCTCGGGACAGGTGTCCTACGAGCAGTACTTC
TRBJ2-3 | 15 | TRBD2 | once | TRBV5-6 | CASSWLVAGDDTQYF | TGTGCCAGCAGCTGGTTAGTAGCGGGAGATGATACGCAGTATTTT
TRBJ1-2 | 14 | NA | NA | TRBV11-1 | CASAFPGGYYGYTF | TGTGCCAGCGCTTTTCCGGGCGGGTACTATGGCTACACCTTC
TRBJ2-1 | 12 | NA | NA | TRBV5-5 | CASSLSQGEQFF | TGTGCCAGCAGCTTGTCGCAGGGTGAGCAGTTCTTC
TRBJ2-5 | 13 | NA | NA | TRBV29-1 | CSVDPPDQETQYF | TGCAGCGTTGATCCCCCAGACCAAGAGACCCAGTACTTC
TRBJ1-4 | 15 | NA | NA | TRBV7-2 | CASSLAGTRYEKLFF | TGTGCCAGCAGCTTAGCGGGGACAAGATATGAAAAACTGTTTTTT
TRBJ2-7 | 13 | NA | NA | TRBV9 | CASSVGVSGEQYF | TGTGCCAGCAGCGTGGGGGTTAGTGGCGAGCAGTACTTC
TRBJ1-2 | 15 | NA | NA | TRBV7-6 | CASSPWDHNGYGYTF | TGTGCCAGCAGCCCTTGGGACCACAACGGCTATGGCTACACCTTC
TRBJ2-5 | 16 | NA | NA | TRBV11-2 | CASSFRPGVYQETQYF | TGTGCCAGCAGCTTTAGACCGGGGGTGTACCAAGAGACCCAGTACTTC
TRBJ2-7 | 14 | TRBD1 | once | TRBV30 | CAWTAGTGGYEQYF | TGTGCCTGGACCGCCGGGACAGGGGGCTACGAGCAGTACTTC
TRBJ2-7 | 13 | NA | NA | TRBV9 | CASGTPSRDEQYF | TGTGCCAGCGGGACCCCCAGCCGGGACGAGCAGTACTTC
TRBJ2-7 | 10 | NA | NA | TRBV29-1 | CSVKEVEQYF | TGCAGCGTTAAGGAGGTGGAGCAGTACTTC
TRBJ2-3 | 12 | NA | NA | TRBV27 | CASSLSGDTQYF | TGTGCCAGCAGTTTGTCCGGAGATACGCAGTATTTT